This TCR beta chain was documented in a study of T cell responses to AZD1222 COVID-19 vaccine. For the study at large: Second-dose schedules of about 4 or about 12 weeks were combined. Study observations and caveats: Spike-specific TCR depth and breadth grew after two AZD1222 doses. At study baseline, merely several AZD1222 recipients were seropositive.

With respect to this clone: Its antigen is not known.

Germline CDR1 and CDR2: SEHNR and FQNEAQ (reference sequence). This CDR3 spans 15 amino acids. The V gene lost 2 bases and the J gene lost 2 bases, with 13 bases spanning the gap. The data were produced by immunoSEQ multiplex PCR, yet TCRdb's version contains in-frame clones alone and is incomplete. The repertoire holds around 160,000 clones, with under 95% as singletons. The sequence was obtained from an adult in good health. The specimen comprised peripheral blood, sampled on day 0 of AZD1222 vaccination. The V and J genes are TRBV7-9 and TRBJ2-7, with a weak D call TRBD2 (5 bases). CDR3 in amino acids: CASSLSDGDPYEQYF. The CDR3 DNA reads TGTGCCAGCAGCTTAAGTGACGGGGATCCCTACGAGCAGTACTTC.